This TCR beta chain was retrieved from a study of cytomegalovirus exposure and HLA in healthy donors. The germline V gene has CDR1 SGHDT and CDR2 YYEEEE. This CDR3 contains 16 residues. The trim removed 3 bases at V and 3 bases at J, leaving 6 bases unmatched. Researchers ran the PCR with 60 Vbeta and 13 Jbeta primers. The repertoire was sequenced with immunoSEQ multiplex PCR; TCRdb's copy has only in-frame clones and lacks some. The table has 40,000 to 55,000 clones, 72% seen once; the top ten hold roughly 6.3%. The origin of this receptor is a man aged 30 to 39 in good health and CMV-seronegative. The sample taken for sequencing was PBMCs. This sequence joins TRBV5-6 and TRBJ2-5; 12 nucleotides match TRBD2. In DNA form, the CDR3 reads TGTGCCAGCAGCTGGACTAGCGGGAAATCCGAAGAGACCCAGTACTTC. It yields the protein CASSWTSGKSEETQYF. Supplemented by reference TRBV5-6 and TRBJ2-5, the full variable domain reads DAGVTQSPTHLIKTRGQQVTLRCSPKSGHDTVSWYQQALGQGPQFIFQYYEEEERQRGNFPDRFSGHQFPNYSSELNVNALLLGDSALYLCASSWTSGKSEETQYFGPGTRLLVL.